This note documents a single T cell receptor beta chain sequence. The antigen remains unidentified. This entry comes from a study of cytomegalovirus exposure and HLA in healthy donors. Study observations and caveats: Differences between HLA loci emerged in a later analysis of TCR association rates, with DRB1 most and HLA-C fewest. Highly shared sequence variants in one cluster were likely a sequencing artifact.

A multiplex PCR was run with 60 Vbeta primers and 13 Jbeta primers. Profiled with immunoSEQ multiplex PCR; TCRdb holds only in-frame clones, not every one. The data hold 120,000 or so clones, with around 80% observed a single time. Healthy individuals who donated bone marrow served as the donors. Germline assignment: CDR1 SGDLS and CDR2 YYNGEE. This CDR3 has 16 residues. Trimming took 1 base from V and 4 from J; bases not matched to a gene: 4. The sequence came from a man younger than 40 in good health and CMV-seronegative. Material for sequencing was PBMCs. The chain has TRBV9 and TRBJ2-3; TRBD2 aligns across 12 bases. CDR3 coding DNA: TGTGCCAGCAGCGTACATGCTAGCGGGGGGGCAGATACGCAGTATTTT. Translating gives CASSVHASGGADTQYF.